One and the same sample provided the 18 T cell receptor beta chains below, sequenced in a study of T cell clonality in common variable immunodeficiency. Sequencing used immunoSEQ multiplex PCR; TCRdb keeps in-frame clones, though not all of them. The sample holds 40,000 to 60,000 clones, and no clone turns up only once. The sample comprised peripheral blood mononuclear cells. The receptor source for this set is a person between 18 and 75 years old in good health.

This clone was found many times. The CDR3 end lies 3 residues beyond the end of the read and is filled in from the germline J gene. This chain connects TRBV18 to TRBJ2-1; the D gene is possibly TRBD1 (6 bases). CDR1 KGHSH and CDR2 LQKENI come from the germline V gene. V dropped 2 bases and J dropped 7 bases, with 12 bases sitting between them. This CDR3 spans 14 amino acids. The CDR3: CASSPDWGRNEQFF. Incomplete CDR3 DNA: TGTGCCAGCTCACCAGACTGGGGGCGGAATGAG.

This clone was detected ten times or more. The sequenced part of the CDR3 DNA is TGTGCCAGCAGCAAAGCGGGAGAAGAGGATACG. Its translation is CASSKAGEEDT. The whole CDR3 is CASSKAGEEDTQYF. The chain couples TRBV11-3 to TRBJ2-3; 8 positions agree with TRBD2. Read sequence stops 3 residues before the CDR3 end, and the germline J gene provides the missing end. The CDR3 spans 14 residues. Per germline, CDR1 SGHNT and CDR2 YENEEA. With V trimmed by 5 bases and J by 6 bases, 7 bases remained unmatched.

The sample holds a few counts of this clone. With the read ending 3 residues before the CDR3 end, the germline J gene is used to fill in that end. V usage is TRBV7-2 and J usage is TRBJ1-1, with no clear D. Trimming removed 4 bases from V and 4 bases from J, with 13 bases in between. This CDR3 spans 14 amino acids. The germline V gene encodes CDR1 SGHTA and CDR2 FQGNSA. The CDR3 reads CASSSPISGTEAFF. The CDR3 bases that were read are TGTGCCAGCAGCTCCCCTATATCGGGCACTGAA.

This clone appeared many times. Sequencing ends 3 residues short of the CDR3 end; the germline J gene provides the rest. The V and J genes are TRBV7-2 and TRBJ1-1; D call uncertain. The CDR3 covers 14 residues. Germline lookup yields CDR1 SGHTA and CDR2 FQGNSA. Trimming took off 1 base at V and 0 bases at J, with 6 bases between the two ends. The CDR3: CASSLVAVNTEAFF. The DNA read from the CDR3 is TGTGCCAGCAGCTTAGTGGCGGTGAACACTGAA.

At least ten counts were recorded for this clone. The missing CDR3 end, 3 residues past where the read stops, is filled in from the germline J gene. The chain carries TRBV20-1 and TRBJ2-2; D ambiguous. The CDR3 is 12 amino acids. CDR1 is DFQATT, CDR2 SNEGSKA, per germline (reference sequence). Here the CDR3 reads CSPAPTNEKLFF. The CDR3 bases that were read are TGCAGTCCGGCCCCAACTAATGAAAAG.

This clone was counted ten times or more. Read sequence stops 3 residues before the CDR3 end, and the germline J gene provides the missing end. The chain uses TRBV5-1 and TRBJ2-6; D is perhaps TRBD1 (5 bases). V was clipped by 6 bases and J by 0 bases, with 10 bases between them. CDR1 and CDR2 (germline): SGHRS, YFSETQ. There are 15 residues in the CDR3. The part of the CDR3 DNA that was read is TGCGCCAGCACTTATGACAGCTCTGGGGCCAACGTC. Protein sequence: CASTYDSSGANV. From start to end, the CDR3 is CASTYDSSGANVLTF.

This clone was recorded at least ten times. The CDR3 end falls 3 residues outside the read, so it is completed with the germline J gene. The chain carries TRBV20-1 and TRBJ2-1, with TRBD1 as a possible D gene (6 bases). The CDR3 consists of 14 residues. Looked up from germline, CDR1 is DFQATT and CDR2 is SNEGSKA (reference sequence). Trimming pared 5 bases from V and 5 bases from J, leaving 16 bases between. The sequenced part of the CDR3 DNA is TGCAGTGCTGGTAGGGGGAGTCTCCACAATGAG. It codes for CSAGRGSLHNE. The entire CDR3 protein reads CSAGRGSLHNEQFF.

In this sample, this clone turned up many times. The read comes to an end 3 residues before the CDR3 does, leaving the germline J gene to fill in the end. The gene calls are TRBV2 and TRBJ2-3, with D perhaps matching TRBD2 (6 bases). The CDR3 totals 14 residues. Per germline, CDR1 SNHLY and CDR2 FYNNEI. Trimming cost V 3 bases and J 1 base, with 8 bases left between them. CDR3 protein: CASSDTGGTDTQYF. The DNA read from the CDR3 is TGTGCCAGCAGTGATACGGGGGGCACAGATACG.

This clone was picked up a small number of times. Read coverage stops 3 residues before the CDR3 terminus; the germline J gene supplies the remainder. This chain links TRBV7-6 with TRBJ1-2; 8 bases agree with TRBD1. CDR3 length: 14 amino acids. Per germline, CDR1 SGHVS and CDR2 FNYEAQ. This chain's CDR3 is CASSLRQGSYDYTF. The covered CDR3 bases are TGTGCCAGCAGCTTACGACAGGGGAGCTACGAC.

Partial CDR3 DNA: TGTGCCTGGAGTGTACGACTAGCGGGATCTAACGAC. Translation: CAWSVRLAGSND. The whole CDR3 sequence reads CAWSVRLAGSNDYTF. The chain recombines TRBV30 with TRBJ1-2; D is undetermined. The CDR3 end falls 3 residues outside the read, so it is completed with the germline J gene. Per the germline V gene, CDR1 is GTSNPN and CDR2 is SVGIG (reference sequence). This CDR3 is 15 amino acids long.

There are a few counts of this clone. Being one base from a much bigger clone, this may be a read error. The read stops 3 residues short of the end of the CDR3; the missing end is completed from the germline J gene. The chain links TRBV2 to TRBJ2-3; a possible D gene is TRBD2 (7 bases). Germline assignment: CDR1 SNHLY and CDR2 FYNNEI. CDR3 length: 15 residues. The CDR3 sequence: CASSGPGGQQQPQYF. Partial CDR3 DNA: TGTGCCAGCAGTGGACCGGGGGGCCAGCAGCAGCCG.

With respect to this clone: The observed sequence ends 3 residues before the CDR3 terminus, with the missing tail filled in from the germline J gene. The chain couples TRBV18 to TRBJ1-2; D is ambiguous. The CDR3 has 13 residues. Trimming cost V 2 bases and J 5 bases, with 9 bases left between them. Per germline, CDR1 KGHSH and CDR2 LQKENI. CDR3 DNA (partial): TGTGCCAGCTCACCAGACACCAATTATGGC. This gives the protein CASSPDTNYG. The CDR3 in full is CASSPDTNYGYTF.

Ten or more counts support this clone. The read ends 3 residues early relative to the CDR3; the germline J gene fills the gap. This chain links TRBV20-1 with TRBJ2-1, with D tentatively TRBD1 (7 bases). V dropped 6 bases and J dropped 9 bases, with 15 bases sitting between them. The CDR3 runs to 12 residues. From germline, CDR1 is DFQATT and CDR2 SNEGSKA (reference sequence). This CDR3 is CSARPQGGEQFF. Partial CDR3 DNA: TGCAGTGCACGACCGCAGGGGGGTGAG.

This clone was recorded many times. The CDR3 end is not reached by the read, which stops 3 residues before it; the germline J gene fills it in. The chain couples TRBV18 to TRBJ1-4, with D possibly being TRBD1 (6 bases). The CDR3 totals 15 residues. Trimming took off 6 bases at V and 8 bases at J, with 19 bases between the two ends. Germline loops: CDR1 KGHSH, CDR2 LQKENI. CDR3: CASSSRTVIDEKLFF. Incomplete CDR3 DNA: TGTGCCAGCTCGTCGAGGACAGTAATAGACGAAAAA.

Only a few counts were recorded for this clone. The read finishes 3 residues shy of the CDR3 end, and the germline J gene is used to complete it. The V gene is TRBV20-1, the J gene TRBJ2-1; tentatively, D is TRBD2 (6 bases). The CDR3 sequence is 12 residues long. Germline V gene lookup returns CDR1 DFQATT and CDR2 SNEGSKA (reference sequence). CDR3 in amino acids: CSPRVWGDEQFF. The CDR3 bases that were read are TGCAGCCCTAGGGTTTGGGGGGATGAG.

This clone has ten or more counts. The read ends 3 residues shy of where the CDR3 ends; the end is completed using the germline J gene. The V call is TRBV20-1, the J call TRBJ2-1; a weak D match, TRBD2 (6 bases). The germline CDR1 and CDR2 sequences are DFQATT and SNEGSKA (reference sequence). CDR3 length equals 16 residues. V was clipped by 0 bases and J by 0 bases, with 12 bases between them. The CDR3 spells CSAREGGITSYNEQFF. The sequenced part of the CDR3 DNA is TGCAGTGCTAGAGAGGGCGGGATAACCTCCTACAATGAG.

About this clone itself: The read ends 3 residues shy of where the CDR3 ends; the end is completed using the germline J gene. The rearrangement joins TRBV5-5 to TRBJ2-7; no firm D call. The CDR3 has 11 residues. V was shortened by 1 base and J by 6 bases, with 5 bases between the two germline ends. Germline assignment: CDR1 SGHKS and CDR2 YYEKEE (reference sequence). The chain's CDR3 is CASSLKGEQYF. The CDR3 bases that were read are TGTGCCAGCAGCTTGAAGGGCGAG.

Only a few counts were recorded for this clone. The read terminates 3 residues ahead of where the CDR3 ends, so the germline J gene completes it. The chain links TRBV7-9 to TRBJ2-3, with 8 bases fitting TRBD2. The CDR3 runs to 14 residues. Trimming cost V 3 bases and J 5 bases; bases outside gene matches: 4. Germline lookup yields CDR1 SEHNR and CDR2 FQNEAQ (reference sequence). CDR3 in amino acids: CASSFSGGVDTQYF. Incomplete CDR3 DNA: TGTGCCAGCAGCTTCAGCGGGGGTGTAGATACG.